This T cell receptor beta chain was profiled in a study of T cells in localized non-small cell lung cancer. Study-level results: Appearance in adjacent lung was seen for a median around 58 of the top 100 tumor clones. Sequencing was restricted to one tumor region; therefore, heterogeneity remains possible. Higher adjacent-lung clonality was associated with shorter survival.

Method: immunoSEQ multiplex PCR; TCRdb's copy keeps in-frame clones and lacks some. The repertoire holds about 78,000 clones, with 84% as singletons. About this clone: Its specificity is not known.

This sequence was found in a man aged 40 to 69 with stage I lung adenocarcinoma. The source material was peripheral blood, sampled before any cancer treatment.

The CDR3 DNA reads TGTGCCAGCGCAAAACTCCGGGACAGCTATGGCTACACCTTC. Translated: CASAKLRDSYGYTF. The chain uses TRBV2 and TRBJ1-2, with TRBD1 matching over 7 bases. The CDR3 runs 14 residues. V dropped 8 bases and J dropped 4; count of bases not matched to a gene: 10. Germline assignment: CDR1 SNHLY and CDR2 FYNNEI. The complete variable domain, with remaining parts taken from reference TRBV2 and TRBJ1-2, reads EPEVTQTPSHQVTQMGQEVILRCVPISNHLYFYWYRQILGQKVEFLVSFYNNEISEKSEIFDDQFSVERPDGSNFTLKIRSTKLEDSAMYFCASAKLRDSYGYTFGSGTRLTVV.